These T cell receptor beta chains were read from a single sample in a study of T cells in Graves' hyperthyroidism and ophthalmopathy. MiXCR, applied by TCRdb to the multiplex PCR reads, yields one record per CDR3 protein. Of hundreds of thousands of distinct CDR3 sequences listed, 45% are singletons. Input material: peripheral blood or thyroid tissue (not recorded which). These receptors were collected from an adult man with Graves' disease, either hyperthyroidism or ophthalmopathy (not recorded which). CDR3s include the opening cysteine and the closing phenylalanine or tryptophan. D genes are given only for firm matches. Size is omitted from some rows. Given values are once, few, many or a class for expanded clones.

j_gene	v_gene	d_gene	abundance	CDR3nt	CDR3aa
TRBJ1-4	TRBV24-1	.	once	TGTGCCACCAGAATGCCTGTGGAGGAAAAACTGTTTTTT	CATRMPVEEKLFF
TRBJ2-7	TRBV25-1	TRBD2	.	TGTGCTAGCGGGAGGGCCGGGGACATCTACGAGCAGTACTTC	CASGRAGDIYEQYF
TRBJ1-5	TRBV7-9	TRBD1	.	TGTGTCAGCAGCTGGGACAGGGTGGAAAGCAATCAGCCCCAGCATTTT	CVSSWDRVESNQPQHF
TRBJ1-5	TRBV5-1	.	few	TGCGCCAGCAGCTTGGAGGCAGCTTCCAATCAGCCCCAGCATTTT	CASSLEAASNQPQHF
TRBJ1-2	TRBV29-1	TRBD1	many	TGCAGCGTAAAGACAGGGTTACTGTGGGGCGACGGCTACACCTTC	CSVKTGLLWGDGYTF
TRBJ1-3	TRBV5-1	.	.	TGCGCCAGCAGCGTTGCAAATGGAAACACCATATATTTT	CASSVANGNTIYF
TRBJ1-2	TRBV4-1	.	few	TGCGCCAGCAGCCAAGATCTTCAAGGGAGCTATGGCTACACCTTC	CASSQDLQGSYGYTF
TRBJ1-3	TRBV13	.	many	TGTGCCAGCAGCTTTGGAGCGGGAAACACCATATATTTT	CASSFGAGNTIYF
TRBJ2-5	TRBV10-3	.	few	TGTGCCAGCAGTACCCAAGCCGGGGACCAGTACTTC	CASSTQAGDQYF
TRBJ2-6	TRBV24-1	.	.	TGTGCCACCAGTGACCAGACTTTC	CATSDQTF
TRBJ1-4	TRBV7-9	TRBD1	few	TGTGCCAGCAGTGAAGGGGGCAGAGAAAAACTGTTTTTT	CASSEGGREKLFF
TRBJ2-5	TRBV2	.	many	TGTGCCAGCCTGTACGACAGGACTGAAGAGACCCAGTACTTC	CASLYDRTEETQYF
TRBJ2-5	TRBV15	TRBD1	.	TGTGCCACCAGCAGAGATCCGCGGACAGGGGGCGGAGAGACCCAGTACTTC	CATSRDPRTGGGETQYF
TRBJ1-2	TRBV28	.	few	TGTGCCAGCAGTTTATCGACAGCCAACTATGGCTACACCTTC	CASSLSTANYGYTF
TRBJ1-1	TRBV7-9	.	many	TGTGCCAGCAGCTTAGCGGGGGGGGGCAACGGTAACACTGAAGCTTTCTTT	CASSLAGGGNGNTEAFF
TRBJ1-2	TRBV10-3	TRBD1	.	TGTGCCAGCAGTGATCCAGGGGGCGCAAAGAATCACTATGGCTACACCTTC	CASSDPGGAKNHYGYTF
TRBJ2-7	TRBV7-2	.	.	TGTGCCAGCAGCTTGGGAGGGGGCATTGCCTACGAGCAGTACTTC	CASSLGGGIAYEQYF
TRBJ2-7	TRBV6-5	.	.	TGTGCCAGCAGTTACTCGGCAGGGCGCGAGCAGTACTTC	CASSYSAGREQYF
TRBJ1-5	TRBV12-3/TRBV12-4	.	few	TGTGCCAGCAGTGAGCAGGGGACAAGCAATCAGCCCCAGCATTTT	CASSEQGTSNQPQHF
TRBJ1-5	TRBV24-1	TRBD1	.	TGTGCCACCAGTGAAAGGACAGGGGCCAATCAGCCCCAGCATTTT	CATSERTGANQPQHF
TRBJ1-4	TRBV7-9	.	.	TGTGCCAGCAGCCCCGGTGGGGGGGCGCATGAAAAACTGTTTTTT	CASSPGGGAHEKLFF
TRBJ2-7	TRBV6-1	TRBD2	.	TGTGCCAGCAGTGAAACGTTTGCGGGAGGCCGGGGCGAGCAGTACTTC	CASSETFAGGRGEQYF
TRBJ1-5	TRBV10-3	TRBD1	.	TGTGCCATCAGTGAAAAGACAGGGGGGCAAGAGACCCAGCATTTT	CAISEKTGGQETQHF
TRBJ1-6	TRBV2	.	many	TGTGCCAGCAGTGTTAATGGGCCCAGTAATAATTCACCCCTCCACTTT	CASSVNGPSNNSPLHF
TRBJ1-2	TRBV19	.	few	TGTGCCAGTAGTAAGGGACCTAACTATGGCTACACCTTC	CASSKGPNYGYTF
TRBJ1-5	TRBV2	.	.	TGTGCCAGCAGGGCTCAGTTTTTTCAGCACCAGCATTTT	CASRAQFFQHQHF
TRBJ1-4	TRBV19	.	.	TGTGCCAGTTCAAGAATGGGTGAAAAACTGTTTTTT	CASSRMGEKLFF
TRBJ1-4	TRBV11-3	TRBD1	few	TGTGCCAGCAGCCCGGTGACAGGGTTGAGTGAAAAACTGTTTTTT	CASSPVTGLSEKLFF
TRBJ2-5	TRBV20-1	TRBD2	many	TGCAGTGCTCCCGGACTAGCGGGAGACGTCGGTGAGACCCAGTACTTC	CSAPGLAGDVGETQYF
TRBJ2-7	TRBV6-2/TRBV6-3	TRBD1	once	TGTGCTACCGGACAGGGGATCTACGAGCAGTACTTC	CATGQGIYEQYF